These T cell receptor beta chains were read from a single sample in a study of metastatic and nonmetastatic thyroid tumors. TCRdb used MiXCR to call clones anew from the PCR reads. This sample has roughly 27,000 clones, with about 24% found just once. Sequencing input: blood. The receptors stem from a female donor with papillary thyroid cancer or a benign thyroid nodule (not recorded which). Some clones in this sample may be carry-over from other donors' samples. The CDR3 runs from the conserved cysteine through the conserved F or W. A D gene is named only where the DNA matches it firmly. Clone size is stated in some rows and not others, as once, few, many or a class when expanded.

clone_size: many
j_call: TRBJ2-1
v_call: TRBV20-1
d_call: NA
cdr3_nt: TGCAGTGCTAGAGGGTCAGGGTATCATGAGCAGTTCTTC
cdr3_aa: CSARGSGYHEQFF

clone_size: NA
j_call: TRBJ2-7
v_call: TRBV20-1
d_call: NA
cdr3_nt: TGCAGTGCCAGGGTAAAGTACGAGCAGTACTTC
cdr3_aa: CSARVKYEQYF

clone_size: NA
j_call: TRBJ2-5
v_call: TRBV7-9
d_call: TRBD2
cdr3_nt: TGTGCCAGCAGCCCAGAACGGCTAGCGGGAGGGATGAAGACCCAGTACTTC
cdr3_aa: CASSPERLAGGMKTQYF

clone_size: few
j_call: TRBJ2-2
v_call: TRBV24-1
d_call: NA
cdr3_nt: TGTGCCAACAGTGGCATTACGGGGGGCGACACCGGGGAGCTGTTTTTT
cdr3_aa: CANSGITGGDTGELFF

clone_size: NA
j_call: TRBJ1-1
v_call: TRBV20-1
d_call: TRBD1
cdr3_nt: TGCAGTGCGGAGGGACAGGGGATTTCCACTGAAGCTTTCTTT
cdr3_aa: CSAEGQGISTEAFF

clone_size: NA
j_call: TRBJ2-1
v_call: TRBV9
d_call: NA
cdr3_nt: TGTGCCAGCAGCTCGTGTATACATGGGGCTTACAATGAGCAGTTCTTC
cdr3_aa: CASSSCIHGAYNEQFF

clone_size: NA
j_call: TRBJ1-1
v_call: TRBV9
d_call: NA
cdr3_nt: TGTGCCAGCGGGGGACTGAACACTGAAGCTTTCTTT
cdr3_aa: CASGGLNTEAFF

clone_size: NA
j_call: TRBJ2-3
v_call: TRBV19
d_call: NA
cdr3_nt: TGTGCCAGTAGCGTACTTCCGGGAACATATACGCAGTATTTT
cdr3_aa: CASSVLPGTYTQYF

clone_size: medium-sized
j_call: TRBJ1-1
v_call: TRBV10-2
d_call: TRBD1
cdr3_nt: TGCGCCAGCATTGGACAGGCGGGGACTGAAGCTTTCTTT
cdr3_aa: CASIGQAGTEAFF

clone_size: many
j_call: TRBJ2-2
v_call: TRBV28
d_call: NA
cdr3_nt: TGTGCCAGCAGTTCGCCTCGGACAGCTTCGAACACCGGGGAGCTGTTTTTT
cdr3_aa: CASSSPRTASNTGELFF

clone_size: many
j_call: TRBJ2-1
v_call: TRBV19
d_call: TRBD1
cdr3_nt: TGTGCCAGTAGTCCCCCCCGGGGACAGGGGAGTGAGCAGTTCTTC
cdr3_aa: CASSPPRGQGSEQFF

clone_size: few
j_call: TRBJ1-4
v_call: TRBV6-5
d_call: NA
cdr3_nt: TGTGCCAGCAGTGACTCCCAGAAAACCAAACTGTTTTTT
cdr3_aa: CASSDSQKTKLFF

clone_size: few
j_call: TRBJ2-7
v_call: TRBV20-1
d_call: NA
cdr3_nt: TGCAGTGCTAGAGACCCTTCGACAGTTAACGAGCAGTACTTC
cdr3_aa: CSARDPSTVNEQYF

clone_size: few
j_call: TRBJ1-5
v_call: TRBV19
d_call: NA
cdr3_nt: TGTGCCAGTAGTCCCCGGGACTTACTCAATCAGCCCCAGCATTTT
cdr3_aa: CASSPRDLLNQPQHF

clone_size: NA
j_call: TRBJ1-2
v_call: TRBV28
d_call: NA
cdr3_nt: TGTGCCAGCAGACCCGAGCCAGGGGTGGGTGCGGGCGACTACACCTTC
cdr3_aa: CASRPEPGVGAGDYTF

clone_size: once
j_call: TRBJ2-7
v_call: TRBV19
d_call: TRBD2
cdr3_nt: TGTGCCAGTAGTATTTCGGCTAGCGGGAGTCATGCCTACGAGCAGTACTTC
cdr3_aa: CASSISASGSHAYEQYF

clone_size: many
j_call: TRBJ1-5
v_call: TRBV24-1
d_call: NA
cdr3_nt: TGTGCCACCAGTGATTTGCGAGGAAAGCCCCAGCATTTT
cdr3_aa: CATSDLRGKPQHF

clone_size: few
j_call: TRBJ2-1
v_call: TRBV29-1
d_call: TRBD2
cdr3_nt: TGCAGCGTTGACCTTTCTAGCGGGAGATTGAGTGAGCAGTTTTTC
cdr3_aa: CSVDLSSGRLSEQFF

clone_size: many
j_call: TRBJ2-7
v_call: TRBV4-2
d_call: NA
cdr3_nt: TGTGCCAGCAGCCAAGATAACTTGGCCGGGCAGTACTTC
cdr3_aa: CASSQDNLAGQYF

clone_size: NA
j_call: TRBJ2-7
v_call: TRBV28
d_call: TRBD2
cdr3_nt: TGTGCCAGCAGCCAGGGTGGGCGGGCGCGGGAGAGTAACTTC
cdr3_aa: CASSQGGRARESNF